Sequencing of this T cell receptor (beta chain) was carried out in a study of cytomegalovirus exposure and HLA in healthy donors. Use of 60 Vbeta and 13 Jbeta primers characterized the PCR. Profiled with immunoSEQ multiplex PCR; TCRdb holds only in-frame clones, not every one. The profile covers approximately 190,000 clones, with approximately 85% appearing a single time and around 0.8% taken by the ten largest. Germline CDR1 MDHEN, CDR2 SYDVKM. The CDR3 covers 14 residues. V trimming: 8 bases; J trimming: 2 bases; junction bases outside the gene matches: 8. General study results and limits: About 87% or about 30% of the time was how often most TCR beta V segments were productive, according to an earlier analysis. With later analysis, a missense DCLRE1C variant became linked to TCR beta V- and J-gene trimming.

A word on this clone: Its antigen remains unidentified.

The sample comprised PBMCs. The rearrangement uses TRBV28 and TRBJ2-7; TRBD2 agrees at 8 bases. The receptor's source is a woman between 18 and 30 years old in good health and CMV-seronegative. CDR3 amino acids: CASVGGRKPYEQYF. The CDR3 nucleotides read TGTGCCAGCGTTGGCGGGAGGAAACCCTACGAGCAGTACTTC.